The 21 T cell receptor beta chains in this list originate from one sample, sequenced in a study of T-cell memory formation after mild COVID-19. TCRdb ran MiXCR on the 5' RACE reads and lists one entry per CDR3 protein. The sample has 200,000 to 250,000 distinct CDR3 sequences; 8% to 10% are singletons. The sequenced sample consisted of PBMCs or a T cell subset sorted from them (not recorded which). These receptors were obtained from a man between 18 and 29 years old who had mild COVID-19 (a few samples of this study predate the infection). Cell type and time point are not known.

V usage is TRBV5-1 and J usage is TRBJ1-6; D is perhaps TRBD1 (5 bases). CDR1 SGHRS and CDR2 YFSETQ come from the germline V gene. This CDR3 is 17 amino acids long. The V gene lost 0 bases and the J gene lost 6 bases, with 16 bases spanning the gap. CDR3 residues: CASSLGLRQGGNSPLHF. Here the CDR3 DNA reads TGCGCCAGCAGCTTGGGATTGCGGCAGGGCGGTAATTCACCCCTCCACTTT. The full variable domain, its missing parts supplied by reference TRBV5-1 and TRBJ1-6, is KAGVTQTPRYLIKTRGQQVTLSCSPISGHRSVSWYQQTPGQGLQFLFEYFSETQRNKGNFPGRFSGRQFSNSRSEMNVSTLELGDSALYLCASSLGLRQGGNSPLHFGNGTRLTVT.

The V gene is TRBV5-1, the J gene TRBJ2-5, with TRBD2 identical over 14 bases. The germline CDR1 and CDR2 sequences are SGHRS and YFSETQ. The CDR3 sequence is 14 residues long. V was pared by 4 bases and J by 6 bases, with 2 bases of the junction left unmatched. The CDR3 sequence is CASSRTSGGKTQYF. The CDR3 nucleotides read TGCGCCAGCAGCCGGACTAGCGGGGGGAAGACCCAGTACTTC. Supplemented by reference TRBV5-1 and TRBJ2-5, the full variable domain reads KAGVTQTPRYLIKTRGQQVTLSCSPISGHRSVSWYQQTPGQGLQFLFEYFSETQRNKGNFPGRFSGRQFSNSRSEMNVSTLELGDSALYLCASSRTSGGKTQYFGPGTRLLVL.

The V and J genes are TRBV7-2 and TRBJ1-1; 8 nucleotides agree with TRBD1. CDR1 SGHTA and CDR2 FQGNSA come from the germline V gene. V lost 5 bases, J lost 7 bases, and 6 bases stayed unmatched. CDR3 length: 13 residues. The CDR3 sequence: CASSQPGGGEAFF. The CDR3 DNA sequence: TGTGCCAGCAGCCAACCAGGGGGCGGTGAAGCTTTCTTT.

This chain connects TRBV7-2 to TRBJ2-7; weak D call: TRBD2 (6 bases). CDR3 size: 15 residues. V was cut by 3 bases and J by 2 bases, with 14 bases left in between. The germline V gene has CDR1 SGHTA and CDR2 FQGNSA. Here the CDR3 reads CASSFSGTGAYEQYF. In nucleotides, the CDR3 is TGTGCCAGCAGCTTCTCCGGGACTGGAGCCTACGAGCAGTACTTC.

For this clonotype: The junction shows a germline mismatch at one end, possibly a read error. The chain links TRBV6-2 or TRBV6-3 to TRBJ2-7; no clear D. Germline CDR1 is MNHEY and CDR2 is SVGEGT. This CDR3 contains 10 residues. Here the CDR3 reads CASGYYEQYF. In DNA, the CDR3 is TGTGCCAGCGGTTACTACGAGCAGTACTTC.

This clonotype was counted only a few times. The chain is built from TRBV18 and TRBJ2-3; 7 bases fit TRBD1. The ends lost 0 bases at V and 4 bases at J; junction bases unmatched: 7. The CDR3 spans 16 residues. From germline, CDR1 is KGHSH and CDR2 LQKENI. The DNA of the CDR3 is TGTGCCAGCTCACCACCTCGCACAGGGGATGCAGATACGCAGTATTTT. It translates to CASSPPRTGDADTQYF.

Only a few counts were recorded for this clonotype. The genes are TRBV6-5 and TRBJ2-1; D is possibly TRBD2 (6 bases). This CDR3 is built from 12 residues. V lost 5 bases to trimming and J lost 6 bases, with 8 bases between them. Germline loops: CDR1 MNHEY, CDR2 SVGAGI. CDR3 sequence: CASSNGGNEQFF. The CDR3, as DNA: TGTGCCAGCAGTAACGGGGGCAATGAGCAGTTCTTC.

This clonotype was picked up a small number of times. The chain joins TRBV10-3 to TRBJ2-7, with TRBD1 as a possible D gene (5 bases). Between the trimmed V and J ends, which lost 9 bases and 6 bases, there was a span of 15 bases. This CDR3 is 12 amino acids long. The V gene's germline CDR1 is ENHRY and CDR2 SYGVKD. In DNA form, the CDR3 reads TGTGCCATTCGCACCCAGGGTTCCGAGCAGTACGTC. This codes for CAIRTQGSEQYV.

The sample holds a few counts of this clonotype. The V call is TRBV6-2 or TRBV6-3, the J call TRBJ1-1, with D hard to call. This CDR3 is built from 14 residues. Germline values: CDR1 MNHEY, CDR2 SVGEGT. Trimming took 0 bases from V and 5 from J, leaving 10 bases between them. The CDR3 nucleotides are TGTGCCAGCAGTTACTCCCCGGGAGAGACTGAAGCTTTCTTT. Translated: CASSYSPGETEAFF.

This clonotype was observed at least ten times. The chain combines TRBV7-2 with TRBJ2-3, with D uncertain. Germline V gene sequence: CDR1 SGHTA, CDR2 FQGNSA. The CDR3 is 12 residues long. V dropped 5 bases and J dropped 8 bases, with 11 bases sitting between them. The CDR3 region is CASSPVMGTQYF. The CDR3 DNA sequence: TGTGCCAGCAGCCCGGTGATGGGTACGCAGTATTTT.

At least ten counts were recorded for this clonotype. This chain links TRBV12-3 or TRBV12-4 with TRBJ2-3; weak D call: TRBD1 (7 bases). V lost 3 bases, J lost 4 bases, and 14 bases lay in between. This CDR3 is built from 15 residues. The CDR3 coding sequence is TGTGCCAGCAGTTTTGGTGCGGGACAGTCAGATACGCAGTATTTT. Translated: CASSFGAGQSDTQYF.

The table lists this clonotype with a few counts. The chain recombines TRBV4-1 with TRBJ1-6; D remains unclear. Between the trimmed V and J ends, which lost 0 bases and 13 bases, there was a span of 16 bases. This CDR3 is 15 amino acids long. The germline V gene encodes CDR1 MGHRA and CDR2 YSYEKL. CDR3 sequence: CASSQDRGSPLPLHF. CDR3 DNA: TGCGCCAGCAGCCAAGATAGAGGCAGTCCCTTGCCCCTCCACTTT.

This clonotype was observed a handful of times. This chain uses TRBV5-1 with TRBJ1-4, with D tentatively TRBD1 (6 bases). CDR1 and CDR2 (germline): SGHRS, YFSETQ. The CDR3 contains 15 residues. V gave up 3 bases and J gave up 8 bases, with 17 bases separating them. This CDR3 reads CASSYQGAGEEKLFF. CDR3 DNA: TGCGCCAGCAGCTACCAGGGCGCAGGGGAGGAAAAACTGTTTTTT.

This clonotype was found a few times. The chain uses TRBV5-4 and TRBJ1-6; TRBD1 matches at 9 bases. The CDR3 has 15 residues. The V gene's germline CDR1 is SGHNT and CDR2 YYREEE (reference sequence). Trimming cost V 5 bases and J 7 bases; bases outside gene matches: 7. CDR3 amino acids: CASRESGTGNSPLHF. The CDR3 bases are TGTGCCAGCAGAGAATCCGGGACAGGGAATTCACCCCTCCACTTT.

The V gene is TRBV12-3 or TRBV12-4, the J gene TRBJ2-3, with TRBD1 matching 8 bases. The J segment lost 6 bases and the V segment lost 5 bases, leaving 7 bases of the junction unmatched. The CDR3 contains 14 residues. CDR3 bases: TGTGCCAGCAGTCCTCGGACAGGGCTCGATACGCAGTATTTT. Protein: CASSPRTGLDTQYF.

The V gene is TRBV15, the J gene TRBJ1-2; TRBD1 matches 7 bases. Germline-derived CDR1 and CDR2 are LNHNV and YYDKDF (reference sequence). The CDR3 contains 16 residues. After removal of 0 bases from V and 4 bases from J, the junction contained 8 bases not matched to a gene. CDR3 amino acids: CATSRDFGQAAYGYTF. The DNA of the CDR3 is TGTGCCACCAGCAGAGACTTTGGACAGGCTGCCTATGGCTACACCTTC. The full variable domain, in which reference TRBV15 and TRBJ1-2 provide the parts outside the CDR3, is DAMVIQNPRYQVTQFGKPVTLSCSQTLNHNVMYWYQQKSSQAPKLLFHYYDKDFNNEADTPDNFQSRRPNTSFCFLDIRSPGLGDTAMYLCATSRDFGQAAYGYTFGSGTRLTVV.

The chain uses TRBV4-1 and TRBJ1-2; a weak D match, TRBD1 (5 bases). The CDR3 consists of 17 residues. The V end lost 0 bases, the J end lost 6 bases, and 20 bases lay between the germline ends. Germline V gene sequence: CDR1 MGHRA, CDR2 YSYEKL. The CDR3 loop is CASSQDGLGGKSDGYTF. CDR3 bases: TGCGCCAGCAGCCAAGACGGATTGGGGGGGAAATCGGATGGCTACACCTTC.

The V gene is TRBV20-1, the J gene TRBJ2-3, with a possible D match to TRBD2 (6 bases). Trimming took 5 bases from V and 2 from J, leaving 8 bases between them. The germline CDR1 and CDR2 sequences are DFQATT and SNEGSKA (reference sequence). This CDR3 is 12 amino acids long. DNA for the CDR3: TGCAGTGCTGGAGGGACCACAGATACGCAGTATTTT. Amino acid sequence: CSAGGTTDTQYF.

In this sample, this clonotype turned up a few times. The V gene is TRBV2, the J gene TRBJ1-1; no clear D. The CDR3 length is 14 residues. V lost 7 bases and J 4 bases, leaving 16 bases between the germline ends. Germline CDR1 SNHLY, CDR2 FYNNEI. CDR3 DNA sequence: TGTGCCAGCATCACTGAGGAGAAGCCCACTGAAGCTTTCTTT. This sequence encodes CASITEEKPTEAFF.

This clonotype showed up just a few times. The chain is built from TRBV12-3 or TRBV12-4 and TRBJ2-5; 9 bases agree with TRBD2. CDR3 length: 16 amino acids. J was trimmed by 5 bases and V by 5 bases; bases with no gene match: 12. In DNA form, the CDR3 reads TGTGCCAGCAGTCCAGCAGCGGGGGGTCCTTGGGAGACCCAGTACTTC. The encoded protein is CASSPAAGGPWETQYF.

The chain employs TRBV6-1 and TRBJ2-7; no definite D call. The germline gives CDR1 MNHNS, CDR2 SASEGT. V was cut by 0 bases and J by 5 bases, with 5 bases left in between. The CDR3 sequence is 12 residues long. The CDR3 nucleotides read TGTGCCAGCAGTGAAGCGAGGAACGAGCAGTACGTC. As protein: CASSEARNEQYV.